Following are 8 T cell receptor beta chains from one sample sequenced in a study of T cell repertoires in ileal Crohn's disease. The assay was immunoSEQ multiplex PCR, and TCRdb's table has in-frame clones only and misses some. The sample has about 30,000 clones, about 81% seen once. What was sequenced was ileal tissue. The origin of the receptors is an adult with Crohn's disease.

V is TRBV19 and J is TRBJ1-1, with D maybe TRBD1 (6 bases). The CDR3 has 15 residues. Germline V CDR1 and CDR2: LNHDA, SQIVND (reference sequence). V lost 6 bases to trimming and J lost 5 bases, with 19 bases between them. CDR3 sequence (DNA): TGTGCCAGTAGAGAAGATCACAGGGTGGGGACTGAAGCTTTCTTT. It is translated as CASREDHRVGTEAFF. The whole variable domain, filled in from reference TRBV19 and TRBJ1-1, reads DGGITQSPKYLFRKEGQNVTLSCEQNLNHDAMYWYRQDPGQGLRLIYYSQIVNDFQKGDIAEGYSVSREKKESFPLTVTSAQKNPTAFYLCASREDHRVGTEAFFGQGTRLTVV.

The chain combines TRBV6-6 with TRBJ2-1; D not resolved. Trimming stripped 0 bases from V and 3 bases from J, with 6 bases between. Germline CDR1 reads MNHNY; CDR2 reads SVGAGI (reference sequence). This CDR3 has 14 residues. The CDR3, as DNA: TGTGCCAGCAGTTACTCCAGCGACTACAATGAGCAGTTCTTC. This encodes CASSYSSDYNEQFF.

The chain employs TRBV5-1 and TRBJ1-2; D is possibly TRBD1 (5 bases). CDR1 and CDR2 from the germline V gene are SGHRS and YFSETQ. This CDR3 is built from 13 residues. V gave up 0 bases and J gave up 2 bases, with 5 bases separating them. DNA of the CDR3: TGCGCCAGCAGCTTGGGACAGAACTATGGCTACACCTTC. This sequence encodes CASSLGQNYGYTF.

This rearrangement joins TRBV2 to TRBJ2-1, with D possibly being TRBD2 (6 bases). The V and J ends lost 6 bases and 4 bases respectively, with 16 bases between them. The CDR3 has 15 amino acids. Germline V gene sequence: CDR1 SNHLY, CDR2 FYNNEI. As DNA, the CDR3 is TGTGCCAGCAGGGGACTCCTACCTCAATACAATGAGCAGTTCTTC. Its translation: CASRGLLPQYNEQFF.

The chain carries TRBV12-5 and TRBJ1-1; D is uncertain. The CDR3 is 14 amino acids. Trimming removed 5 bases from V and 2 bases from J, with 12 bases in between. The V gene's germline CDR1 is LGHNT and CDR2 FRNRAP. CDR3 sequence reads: CASGPEPGNTEAFF. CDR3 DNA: TGTGCTAGTGGTCCCGAGCCAGGCAACACTGAAGCTTTCTTT.

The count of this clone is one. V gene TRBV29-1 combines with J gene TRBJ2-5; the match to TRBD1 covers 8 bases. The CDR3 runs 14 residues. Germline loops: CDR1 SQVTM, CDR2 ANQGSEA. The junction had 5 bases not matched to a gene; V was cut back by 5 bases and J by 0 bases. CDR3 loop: CSVCRDRYQETQYF. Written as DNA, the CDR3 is TGCAGCGTTTGCCGGGACAGGTACCAAGAGACCCAGTACTTC.

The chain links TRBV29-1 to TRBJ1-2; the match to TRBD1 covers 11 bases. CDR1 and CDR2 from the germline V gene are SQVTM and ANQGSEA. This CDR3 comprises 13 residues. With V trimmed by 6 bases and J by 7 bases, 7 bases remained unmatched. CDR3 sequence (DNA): TGCAGCGTGGGACAGGGGGAAGGGTCTGGCTACACCTTC. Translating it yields CSVGQGEGSGYTF.

The CDR3, as DNA: TGTGCCAGCAGTCTTACAGGGGTTGGCCCCTACGAGCAGTACTTC. Translated, it gives CASSLTGVGPYEQYF. The rearrangement links TRBV27 to TRBJ2-7; the match to TRBD1 covers 7 bases. With V trimmed by 5 bases and J by 2 bases, 9 bases remained unmatched. Germline lookup yields CDR1 MNHEY and CDR2 SMNVEV (reference sequence). The CDR3 extends over 15 amino acids.